The clone carrying this T cell receptor (beta chain) was seen only once. Produced via immunoSEQ multiplex PCR; TCRdb's table is partial and in-frame only. The sample lists more than 80,000 clones, about 97% seen once, with about 0.31% in the top ten. CDR3 length: 15 residues. The germline gives CDR1 MGHRA, CDR2 YSYEKL. J gave up 2 bases and V 3 bases, and 1 base lay outside the gene matches. The entry originates in a study of technical replicates of blood from a few donors. The TCR sequence derives from a human donor in good health. The material sequenced was T cells isolated from PBMCs. The rearrangement links TRBV4-1 to TRBJ2-7; 13 positions match TRBD2. In nucleotides, the CDR3 is TGCGCCAGCAGCCATGGGACTAGCGGGACCTACGAGCAGTACTTC. Protein product: CASSHGTSGTYEQYF.